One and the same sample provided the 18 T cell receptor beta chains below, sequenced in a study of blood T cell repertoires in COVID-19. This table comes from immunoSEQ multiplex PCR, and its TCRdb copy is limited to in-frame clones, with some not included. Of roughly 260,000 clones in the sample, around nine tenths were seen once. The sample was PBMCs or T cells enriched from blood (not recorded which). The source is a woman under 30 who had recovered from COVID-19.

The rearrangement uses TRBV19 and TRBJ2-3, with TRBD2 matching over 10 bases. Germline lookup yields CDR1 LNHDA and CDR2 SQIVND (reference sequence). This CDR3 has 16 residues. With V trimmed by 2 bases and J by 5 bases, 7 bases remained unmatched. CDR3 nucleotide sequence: TGTGCCAGTAGTATAAAGAGCGGGGGGGCCGTAGATACGCAGTATTTT. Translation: CASSIKSGGAVDTQYF.

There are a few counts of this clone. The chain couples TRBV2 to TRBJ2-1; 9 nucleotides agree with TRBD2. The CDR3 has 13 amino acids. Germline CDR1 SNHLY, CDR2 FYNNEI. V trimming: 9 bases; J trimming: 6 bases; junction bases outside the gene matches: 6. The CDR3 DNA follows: TGTGCCAGTCGTTCGGGACTAGCCAATGAGCAGTTCTTC. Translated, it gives CASRSGLANEQFF.

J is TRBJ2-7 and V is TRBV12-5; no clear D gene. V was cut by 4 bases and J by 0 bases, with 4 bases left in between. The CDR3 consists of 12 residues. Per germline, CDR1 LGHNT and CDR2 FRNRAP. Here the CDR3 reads CASGWSSYEQYF. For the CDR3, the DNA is TGTGCTAGTGGTTGGAGCTCCTACGAGCAGTACTTC.

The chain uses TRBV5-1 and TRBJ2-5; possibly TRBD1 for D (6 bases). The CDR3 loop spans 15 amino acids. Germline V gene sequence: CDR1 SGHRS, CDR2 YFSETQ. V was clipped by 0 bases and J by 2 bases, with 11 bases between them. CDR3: CASSLAGAGQETQYF. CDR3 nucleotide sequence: TGCGCCAGCAGCTTGGCAGGGGCAGGGCAAGAGACCCAGTACTTC.

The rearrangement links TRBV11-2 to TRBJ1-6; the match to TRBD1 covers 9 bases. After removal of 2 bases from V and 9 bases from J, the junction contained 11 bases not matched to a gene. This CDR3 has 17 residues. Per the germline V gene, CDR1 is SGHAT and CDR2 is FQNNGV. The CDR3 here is CASSLSKDRDRVSPLHF. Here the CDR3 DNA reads TGTGCCAGCAGCTTATCGAAGGACCGGGACAGGGTTTCACCCCTCCACTTT. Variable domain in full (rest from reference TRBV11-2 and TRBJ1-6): EAGVAQSPRYKIIEKRQSVAFWCNPISGHATLYWYQQILGQGPKLLIQFQNNGVVDDSQLPKDRFSAERLKGVDSTLKIQPAKLEDSAVYLCASSLSKDRDRVSPLHFGNGTRLTVT.

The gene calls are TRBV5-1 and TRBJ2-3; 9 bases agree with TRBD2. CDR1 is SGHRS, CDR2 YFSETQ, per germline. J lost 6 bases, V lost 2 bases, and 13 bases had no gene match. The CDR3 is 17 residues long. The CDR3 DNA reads TGCGCCAGCAGCTTATACCTAGCGGGGAGACTCCAGGATACGCAGTATTTT. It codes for CASSLYLAGRLQDTQYF.

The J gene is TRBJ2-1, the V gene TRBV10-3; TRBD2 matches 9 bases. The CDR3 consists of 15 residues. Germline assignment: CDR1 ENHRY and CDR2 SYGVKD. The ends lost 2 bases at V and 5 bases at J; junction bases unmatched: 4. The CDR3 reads CAISEGGRGDNEQFF. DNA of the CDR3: TGTGCCATCAGTGAGGGCGGGAGGGGCGACAATGAGCAGTTCTTC.

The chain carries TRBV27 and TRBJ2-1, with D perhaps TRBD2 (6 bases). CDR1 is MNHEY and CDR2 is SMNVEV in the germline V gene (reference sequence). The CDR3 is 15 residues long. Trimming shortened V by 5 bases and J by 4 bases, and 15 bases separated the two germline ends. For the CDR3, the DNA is TGTGCCAGCAGTCACGGGAGTTTTGGATACAATGAGCAGTTCTTC. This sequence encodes CASSHGSFGYNEQFF.

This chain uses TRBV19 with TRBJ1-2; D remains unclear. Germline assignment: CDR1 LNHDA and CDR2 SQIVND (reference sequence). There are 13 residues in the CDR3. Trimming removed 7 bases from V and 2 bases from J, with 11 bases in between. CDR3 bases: TGTGCCAGTACTCCTTGGGCGAACTATGGCTACACCTTC. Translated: CASTPWANYGYTF. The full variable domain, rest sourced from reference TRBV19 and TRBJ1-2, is DGGITQSPKYLFRKEGQNVTLSCEQNLNHDAMYWYRQDPGQGLRLIYYSQIVNDFQKGDIAEGYSVSREKKESFPLTVTSAQKNPTAFYLCASTPWANYGYTFGSGTRLTVV.

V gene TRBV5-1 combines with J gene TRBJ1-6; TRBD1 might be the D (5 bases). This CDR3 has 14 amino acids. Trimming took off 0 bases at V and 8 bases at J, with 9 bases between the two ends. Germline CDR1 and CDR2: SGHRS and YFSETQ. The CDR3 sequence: CASSLGRADSPLHF. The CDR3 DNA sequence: TGCGCCAGCAGCTTGGGCAGGGCGGATTCACCCCTCCACTTT.

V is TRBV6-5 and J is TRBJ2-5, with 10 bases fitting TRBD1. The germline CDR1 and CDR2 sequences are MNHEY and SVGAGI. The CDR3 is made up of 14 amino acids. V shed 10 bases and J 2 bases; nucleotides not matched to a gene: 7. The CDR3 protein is CAIPGQGLQETQYF. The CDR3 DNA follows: TGTGCCATCCCGGGACAGGGGTTGCAAGAGACCCAGTACTTC.

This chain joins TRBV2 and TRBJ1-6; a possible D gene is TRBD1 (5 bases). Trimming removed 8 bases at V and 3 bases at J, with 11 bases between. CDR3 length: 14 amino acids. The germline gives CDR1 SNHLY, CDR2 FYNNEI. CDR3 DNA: TGTGCCAGCTCGTCAGGGAACTATAATTCACCCCTCCACTTT. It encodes CASSSGNYNSPLHF.

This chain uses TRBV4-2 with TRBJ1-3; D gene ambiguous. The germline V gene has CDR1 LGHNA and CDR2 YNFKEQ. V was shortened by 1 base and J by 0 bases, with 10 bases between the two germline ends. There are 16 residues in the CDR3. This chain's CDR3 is CASSQVSTASGNTIYF. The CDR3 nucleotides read TGTGCCAGCAGCCAAGTGAGTACAGCCTCTGGAAACACCATATATTTT.

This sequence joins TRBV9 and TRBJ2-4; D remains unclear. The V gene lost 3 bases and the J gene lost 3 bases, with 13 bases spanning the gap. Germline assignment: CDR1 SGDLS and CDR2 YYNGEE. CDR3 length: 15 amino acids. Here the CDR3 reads CASSAPLADKNIQYF. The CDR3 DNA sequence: TGTGCCAGCAGCGCCCCACTCGCCGACAAAAACATTCAGTACTTC.

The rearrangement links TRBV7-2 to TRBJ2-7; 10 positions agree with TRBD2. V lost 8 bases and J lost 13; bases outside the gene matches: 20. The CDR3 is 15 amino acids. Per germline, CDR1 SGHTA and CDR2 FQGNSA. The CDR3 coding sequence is TGTGCCAGCTCTAAAGTTAGCGGGAGGATCCTGGGTAGATACTTC. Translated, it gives CASSKVSGRILGRYF.

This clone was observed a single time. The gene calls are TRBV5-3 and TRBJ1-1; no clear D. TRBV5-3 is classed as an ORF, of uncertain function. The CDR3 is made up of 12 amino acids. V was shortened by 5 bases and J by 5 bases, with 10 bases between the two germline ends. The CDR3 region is CARRQSETEAFF. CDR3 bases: TGTGCCAGAAGACAAAGCGAGACTGAAGCTTTCTTT.

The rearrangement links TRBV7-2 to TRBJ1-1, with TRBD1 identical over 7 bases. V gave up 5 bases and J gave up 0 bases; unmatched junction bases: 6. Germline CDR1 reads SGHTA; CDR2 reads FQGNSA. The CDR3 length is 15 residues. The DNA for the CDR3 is TGTGCCAGCAGCCCCGACAGGGCATTGAACACTGAAGCTTTCTTT. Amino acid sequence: CASSPDRALNTEAFF.

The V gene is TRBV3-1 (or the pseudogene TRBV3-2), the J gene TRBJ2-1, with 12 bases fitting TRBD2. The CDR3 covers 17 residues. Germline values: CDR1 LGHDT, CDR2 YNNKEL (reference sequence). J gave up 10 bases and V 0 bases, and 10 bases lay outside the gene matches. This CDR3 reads CASSQDPTSGGTEEQFF. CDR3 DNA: TGTGCCAGCAGCCAAGATCCGACTAGCGGGGGCACCGAAGAGCAGTTCTTC.